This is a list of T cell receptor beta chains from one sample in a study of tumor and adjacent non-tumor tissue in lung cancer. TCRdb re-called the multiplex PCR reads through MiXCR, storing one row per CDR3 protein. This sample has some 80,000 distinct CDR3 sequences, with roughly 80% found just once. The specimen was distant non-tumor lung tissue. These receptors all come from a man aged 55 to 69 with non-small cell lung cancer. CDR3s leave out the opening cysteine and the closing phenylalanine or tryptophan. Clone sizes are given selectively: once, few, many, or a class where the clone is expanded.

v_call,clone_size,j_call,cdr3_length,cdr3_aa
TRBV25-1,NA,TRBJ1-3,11,ESSDRPGNTIY
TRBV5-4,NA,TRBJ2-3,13,ASSLAVASTDTQY
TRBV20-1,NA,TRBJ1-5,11,RARDGPNHPQH
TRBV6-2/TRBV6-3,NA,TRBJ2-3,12,VNSSRKGRNTQY
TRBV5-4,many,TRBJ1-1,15,ASSPDGRGVMNTEAF
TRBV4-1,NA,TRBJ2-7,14,TSSQDFGDVIYEHY
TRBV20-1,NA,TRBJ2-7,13,SARGSSGLLGEQY
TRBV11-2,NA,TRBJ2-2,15,ANSDPGGGGFAEELF
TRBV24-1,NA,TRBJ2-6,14,ATSDSTPPWANVLT
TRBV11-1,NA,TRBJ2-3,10,ASSLTYDTQF
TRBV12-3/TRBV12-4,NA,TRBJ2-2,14,ASSLWGQDPPGELF
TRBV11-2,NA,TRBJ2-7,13,ASSTSSGGAREQN
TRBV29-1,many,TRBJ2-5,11,SVDLGVRETQY
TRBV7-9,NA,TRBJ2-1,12,ASSRTGDYNEQF
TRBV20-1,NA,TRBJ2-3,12,SDRDAIDTDTQY
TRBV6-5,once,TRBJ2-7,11,ASHSGNSYEQY
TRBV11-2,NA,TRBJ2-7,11,TSSLNLRNEQY
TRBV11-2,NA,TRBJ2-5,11,ASGSRREETQY
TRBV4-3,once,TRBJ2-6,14,AGSQEAVSGANVLT
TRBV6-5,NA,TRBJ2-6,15,SSSLAGANSGANVLT
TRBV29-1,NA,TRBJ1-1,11,SVAGRLDTEAF
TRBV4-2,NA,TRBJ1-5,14,ASGQEPGDSIQPQH
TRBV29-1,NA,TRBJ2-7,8,SVVRLEQY
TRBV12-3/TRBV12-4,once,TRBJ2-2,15,TSSPGTSGEALWELF
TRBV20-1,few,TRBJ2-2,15,SAPRTHVGRDTGELF
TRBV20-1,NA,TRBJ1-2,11,TARTGGDYGYI
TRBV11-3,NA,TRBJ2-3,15,ANSLEYGVSSTDTQY
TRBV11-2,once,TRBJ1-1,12,DNILVGRGTEAF
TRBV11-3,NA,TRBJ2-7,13,VSSYRAGPCYEQY
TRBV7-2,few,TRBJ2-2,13,ASSHRTRRAGELF
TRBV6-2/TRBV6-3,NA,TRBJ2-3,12,ANSSRDGRNTQY